This T cell receptor beta chain is from a study of post-analysis software for immune sequencing data. Study-wide background: The patients showed relapsing-remitting, secondary progressive and progressive-relapsing multiple sclerosis courses.

This clonotype was detected only a few times. No antigen is known for it. Study-level results: Strong co-clustering by F measure was seen for same-batch samples. Five TRBV segments, including TRBV5-6, TRBV5-1 and TRBV20-1, were more frequent in patients than controls.

V lost 7 bases to trimming and J lost 3 bases, with 23 bases between them. CDR3 length: 16 amino acids. In germline, CDR1 is SGDLS, CDR2 YYNGEE. The TCR beta cDNA libraries carried unique molecular identifiers. Input populations of 1 to 10 million T cells gave rise to some 500,000 cDNA molecules. TCRdb reprocessed the PCR reads with MiXCR, giving one entry per CDR3 protein. The sample holds hundreds of thousands of distinct CDR3 sequences, roughly 30% seen once. This chain uses TRBV9 with TRBJ2-7; D perhaps matches TRBD2 (7 bases). This TCR came from a girl aged 5-17 years with multiple sclerosis. Sequencing input: blood. CDR3 sequence: CASGSGRGERFYEQYF. The CDR3, as DNA: TGTGCCAGCGGCTCTGGGAGGGGGGAGAGGTTCTACGAGCAGTACTTC.